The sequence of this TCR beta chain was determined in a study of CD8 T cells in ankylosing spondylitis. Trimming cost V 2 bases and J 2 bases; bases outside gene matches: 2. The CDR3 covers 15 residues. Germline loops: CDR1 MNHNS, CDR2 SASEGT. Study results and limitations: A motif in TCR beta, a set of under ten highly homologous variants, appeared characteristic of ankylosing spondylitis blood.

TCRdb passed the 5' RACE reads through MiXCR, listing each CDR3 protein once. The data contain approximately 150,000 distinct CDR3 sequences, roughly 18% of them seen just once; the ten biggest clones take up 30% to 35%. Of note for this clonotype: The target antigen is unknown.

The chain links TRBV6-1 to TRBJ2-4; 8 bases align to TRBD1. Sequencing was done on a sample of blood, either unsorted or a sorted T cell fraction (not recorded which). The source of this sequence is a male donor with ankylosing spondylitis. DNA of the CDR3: TGTGCCAGCAGTGAAAACAGGGGGTCCAAAAACATTCAGTACTTC. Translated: CASSENRGSKNIQYF.